This TCR beta chain was recovered during a study of human T cells and chemical hapten exposure. Looking at the study overall: Weekly diphenylcyclopropenone doses were given to patients' scalps across the approximately 24-week study. DPC 0.01% went on the upper back by patch test, with reading at 6 days. Overall study results and limits: Patch test score showed a positive correlation with PT1 expanded TCR counts.

The germline gives CDR1 LGHNA, CDR2 YSLEER. This CDR3 is 18 amino acids long. Trimming took 1 base from V and 6 from J; bases not matched to a gene: 12. The time point is: pre-sensitization, week 0. Treatment reported: therapeutic diphenylcyclopropenone sensitization with weekly scalp DPC. A few counts support this clonotype. Antigen: not known. Within the library, unique molecular identifiers were attached to each individual cDNA molecule. In TCRdb, the RACE reads were re-called with MiXCR into one record per CDR3 protein. The sample shows some 84,000 distinct CDR3 sequences, 7.5% to 9.5% of them seen only once.

V and J are TRBV4-3 and TRBJ2-2, with 9 bases aligning to TRBD2. The sequenced sample was whole blood, obtained in connection with sensitization to the hapten diphenylcyclopropenone (DPC). The clonotype was recovered from a man aged 40-49 years with alopecia areata. Some clones in this sample may be carry-over from other donors' samples. The CDR3 loop is CASSQASSGTPQPGELFF. CDR3 DNA: TGCGCCAGCAGCCAAGCTTCTAGCGGGACTCCCCAGCCCGGGGAGCTGTTTTTT.